Shown below are 8 T cell receptor beta chains from a single sample sequenced in a study of T cell repertoires in cytomegalovirus infection. The antigens for these receptors are not known. TCRdb reprocessed the reads via MiXCR and lists one record per CDR3 protein. The repertoire consists of more than 250,000 distinct CDR3 sequences, with around 25% occurring once and the leading ten covering 10% to 15%. Sequencing was performed on cultured PBMCs, taken from culture after CMV antigen stimulation. These receptors all stem from a human donor in good health (CMV status not recorded). Some clones in this sample may be carry-over from other donors' samples.

J is TRBJ1-2 and V is TRBV4-3, with D perhaps matching TRBD1 (6 bases). The ends were cut back, 4 bases at V and 4 bases at J, with 13 bases in the middle. Germline V gene lookup returns CDR1 LGHNA and CDR2 YSLEER. The CDR3 is 14 amino acids. CDR3 sequence reads: CASSPRGAAYGYTF. The CDR3 bases are TGCGCCAGCAGCCCGCGGGGGGCGGCCTATGGCTACACCTTC.

Ten or more counts support this clonotype. V and J are TRBV7-2 and TRBJ1-1; D uncertain. With 4 bases removed from V and 0 bases from J, the gap between germline ends came to 9 bases. Germline CDR1 SGHTA, CDR2 FQGNSA. The CDR3 contains 14 residues. The CDR3 loop reads CASSSTRLNTEAFF. The CDR3 DNA sequence: TGTGCCAGCAGCTCAACTAGACTGAACACTGAAGCTTTCTTT. The full variable domain, in which reference TRBV7-2 and TRBJ1-1 provide the parts outside the CDR3, is GAGVSQSPSNKVTEKGKDVELRCDPISGHTALYWYRQSLGQGLEFLIYFQGNSAPDKSGLPSDRFSAERTGGSVSTLTIQRTQQEDSAVYLCASSSTRLNTEAFFGQGTRLTVV.

This clonotype occurred a few times. The chain is built from TRBV7-2 and TRBJ1-1; D might be TRBD1 (5 bases). The V gene's germline CDR1 is SGHTA and CDR2 FQGNSA. V was cut by 4 bases and J by 0 bases, with 15 bases left in between. The CDR3 extends over 16 amino acids. The CDR3 DNA sequence: TGTGCCAGCAGCTCCCCCCCGGGGCGGTTGAACACTGAAGCTTTCTTT. Translated: CASSSPPGRLNTEAFF. The entire variable domain, with the rest obtained from reference TRBV7-2 and TRBJ1-1, is as follows: GAGVSQSPSNKVTEKGKDVELRCDPISGHTALYWYRQSLGQGLEFLIYFQGNSAPDKSGLPSDRFSAERTGGSVSTLTIQRTQQEDSAVYLCASSSPPGRLNTEAFFGQGTRLTVV.

This clonotype was recorded many times. The chain joins TRBV6-2 or TRBV6-3 to TRBJ1-2; 7 bases fit TRBD1. After removal of 6 bases from V and 2 bases from J, the junction contained 3 bases not matched to a gene. Germline CDR1 is MNHEY and CDR2 is SVGEGT. The CDR3 runs to 13 residues. DNA for the CDR3: TGTGCCAGCAGATTGGACAGGAACTATGGCTACACCTTC. Amino acids: CASRLDRNYGYTF.

This sequence joins TRBV4-3 and TRBJ2-3; no firm D call. Per germline, CDR1 LGHNA and CDR2 YSLEER. Trimming stripped 0 bases from V and 1 base from J, with 11 bases between. The CDR3 has 16 residues. CDR3 loop: CASSQEAAVGTDTQYF. The CDR3 region has the DNA TGCGCCAGCAGCCAAGAGGCAGCTGTTGGCACAGATACGCAGTATTTT.

The chain recombines TRBV6-5 with TRBJ2-1; 13 nucleotides match TRBD2. The CDR3 totals 16 residues. The ends lost 4 bases at V and 9 bases at J; junction bases unmatched: 9. CDR1 and CDR2 from the germline V gene are MNHEY and SVGAGI. Here the CDR3 DNA reads TGTGCCAGCAGTTCCAGACTAGCGGGAGGTATAGGTGAGCAGTTCTTC. It yields the protein CASSSRLAGGIGEQFF.

This clonotype was observed a few times. This chain joins TRBV19 and TRBJ2-1, with a possible D match to TRBD2 (5 bases). Per the germline V gene, CDR1 is LNHDA and CDR2 is SQIVND (reference sequence). This CDR3 contains 17 residues. The ends were cut back, 5 bases at V and 0 bases at J, with 17 bases in the middle. The CDR3 sequence is CASSPLQGLHSYNEQFF. The DNA for the CDR3 is TGTGCCAGTAGTCCCCTTCAAGGACTGCACTCCTACAATGAGCAGTTCTTC. The entire variable domain, with the rest obtained from reference TRBV19 and TRBJ2-1, is as follows: DGGITQSPKYLFRKEGQNVTLSCEQNLNHDAMYWYRQDPGQGLRLIYYSQIVNDFQKGDIAEGYSVSREKKESFPLTVTSAQKNPTAFYLCASSPLQGLHSYNEQFFGPGTRLTVL.

This clonotype was counted a few times. This chain links TRBV14 with TRBJ2-5; no firm D call. Trimming stripped 0 bases from V and 5 bases from J, with 13 bases between. Looked up from germline, CDR1 is SGHDN and CDR2 is FVKESK. This CDR3 comprises 15 residues. DNA of the CDR3: TGTGCCAGCAGCCAAGATCGCCGGTGGCGGGAGACCCAGTACTTC. Translated: CASSQDRRWRETQYF.